This T cell receptor beta chain comes out of a study of technical replicates of blood from a few donors (dated by TCRdb to between 2016 and 2019). Comment on this clone: Its target antigen remains unknown. Per-base quality was not reported, and no clone a single base away is much larger than it.

The CDR3 covers 13 residues, taking in both the cysteine and the phenylalanine. Just CDR3 DNA is preserved here, 39 bases in frame from base 1. V has 4 bases trimmed and J has 6 bases trimmed; junction bases matching no gene number 5. CDR1 SGHAT and CDR2 FQDESV were looked up in the germline V gene (reference sequence). Library generation was performed with the immunoSEQ multiplex PCR assay. Imported from immuneACCESS, the table was reduced by TCRdb to in-frame sequences with V and J called. These copies leave out some clones; in studies compared against another copy, an unresolved V gene accounts for under half, and the cause of the remainder is not known. Recorded for this sample are 50,000 to 80,000 clones; around nine tenths of them occurred a single time. Clones ranked in the top ten supply 3.5% to 5% of the sample.

The material sequenced was PBMCs. This sequence originates from a human donor in good health. Some clones in this sample may be carry-over from other donors' samples. The chain employs TRBV11-1 and TRBJ2-7, and 8 junction bases match TRBD1. The CDR3 region: CASSSLDRGEQYF. The bases read TGTGCCAGCAGCTCGCTAGACAGGGGCGAGCAGTACTTC.